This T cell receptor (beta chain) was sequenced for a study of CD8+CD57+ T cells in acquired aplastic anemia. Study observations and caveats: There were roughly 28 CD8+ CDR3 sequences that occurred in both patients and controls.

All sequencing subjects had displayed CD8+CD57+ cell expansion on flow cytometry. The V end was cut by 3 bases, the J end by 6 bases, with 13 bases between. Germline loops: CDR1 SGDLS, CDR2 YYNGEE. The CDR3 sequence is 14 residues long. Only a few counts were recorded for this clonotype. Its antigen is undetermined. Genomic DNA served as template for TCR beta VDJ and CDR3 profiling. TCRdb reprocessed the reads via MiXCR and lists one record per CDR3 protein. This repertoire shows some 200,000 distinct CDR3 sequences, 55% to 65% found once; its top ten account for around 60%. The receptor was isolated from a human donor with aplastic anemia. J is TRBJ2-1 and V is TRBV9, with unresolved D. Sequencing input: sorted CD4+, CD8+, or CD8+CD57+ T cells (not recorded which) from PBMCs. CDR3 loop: CASSEAGGVNEQFF. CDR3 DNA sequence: TGTGCCAGCAGCGAGGCCGGCGGAGTCAATGAGCAGTTCTTC.